These T cell receptor beta chains were read from a single sample in a study of blood T cell repertoires in COVID-19. Data came from immunoSEQ multiplex PCR; TCRdb stores just in-frame clones and leaves some out. The top ten clones hold roughly 4.9% of a sample with some 250,000 clones, around 87% of them seen once. Material: peripheral blood. Every receptor here comes from a woman in her sixties with COVID-19, enrolled during active disease. Both conserved end residues are part of each CDR3. D genes are given only for firm matches. Where a row states a size, it is once, few, many or the class of an expanded clone; other rows omit it.

D gene: TRBD2
clone size: NA
V gene: TRBV14
J gene: TRBJ2-1
CDR3 DNA: TGTGCCAGCAGCCAAGACCACCGGGGGGAGCGGGAGGGCTACAATGAGCAGTTCTTC
CDR3 protein: CASSQDHRGEREGYNEQFF

D gene: TRBD2
clone size: NA
V gene: TRBV19
J gene: TRBJ2-1
CDR3 DNA: TGTGCCAGTAGAGGACTAGCGGACCTCTACAATGAGCAGTTCTTC
CDR3 protein: CASRGLADLYNEQFF

D gene: NA
clone size: once
V gene: TRBV10-2
J gene: TRBJ2-6
CDR3 DNA: TGCGCCAGCAGTCTCTCCCTTCCTGGGGCCAACGTCCTGACTTTC
CDR3 protein: CASSLSLPGANVLTF

D gene: NA
clone size: NA
V gene: TRBV7-3
J gene: TRBJ2-7
CDR3 DNA: TGTGCCAGCAGCCGCCGACCACTAGCCTCCCCTGGCGAGCAGTACTTC
CDR3 protein: CASSRRPLASPGEQYF

D gene: NA
clone size: few
V gene: TRBV2
J gene: TRBJ1-3
CDR3 DNA: TGTGCCAGCGGACAGAGCTCTGGAAACACCATATATTTT
CDR3 protein: CASGQSSGNTIYF

D gene: TRBD1
clone size: NA
V gene: TRBV5-1
J gene: TRBJ2-7
CDR3 DNA: TGCGCCAGCAGCTTGGCCGGGACAGGGGCCCACGAGCAGTACTTC
CDR3 protein: CASSLAGTGAHEQYF

D gene: NA
clone size: NA
V gene: TRBV5-1
J gene: TRBJ2-7
CDR3 DNA: TGCGCCAGCAGAACGGATCGGGGCTACGAGCAGTACTTC
CDR3 protein: CASRTDRGYEQYF

D gene: NA
clone size: NA
V gene: TRBV28
J gene: TRBJ2-4
CDR3 DNA: TGTGCCAGCAGTTCGACACGTTCTTTAGCCAAAAACATTCAGTACTTC
CDR3 protein: CASSSTRSLAKNIQYF

D gene: NA
clone size: NA
V gene: TRBV18
J gene: TRBJ2-5
CDR3 DNA: TGTGCCAGCTCAGGGACTCAAGAGACCCAGTACTTC
CDR3 protein: CASSGTQETQYF

D gene: TRBD2
clone size: NA
V gene: TRBV19
J gene: TRBJ2-1
CDR3 DNA: TGTGCCAGTACTCCACTAGCGGGAGTTCCATCCTACAATGAGCAGTTCTTC
CDR3 protein: CASTPLAGVPSYNEQFF

D gene: NA
clone size: NA
V gene: TRBV10-3
J gene: TRBJ2-2
CDR3 DNA: TGTGCCATCAGTGAGTCGCCCTGGCGAGGGTCCGGGGAGCTGTTTTTT
CDR3 protein: CAISESPWRGSGELFF

D gene: TRBD1
clone size: NA
V gene: TRBV5-1
J gene: TRBJ1-4
CDR3 DNA: TGCGCCAGCAGCCTGAACCCACAGGGGCGAGGTGAAAAACTGTTTTTT
CDR3 protein: CASSLNPQGRGEKLFF

D gene: TRBD2
clone size: once
V gene: TRBV18
J gene: TRBJ2-7
CDR3 DNA: TGTGCCAGCTCACCAAGGGCGGGAGGGCCATCCTACGAGCAGTACTTC
CDR3 protein: CASSPRAGGPSYEQYF

D gene: NA
clone size: NA
V gene: TRBV10-3
J gene: TRBJ1-5
CDR3 DNA: TGTGCCAGCCGGGGGACCAACGACCTAGGCGGAAATCAGCCCCAGCATTTT
CDR3 protein: CASRGTNDLGGNQPQHF

D gene: TRBD2
clone size: once
V gene: TRBV6-4
J gene: TRBJ2-1
CDR3 DNA: TGTGCCAGCAGTCAGAACCTCGGAGCTAGCGGGAGCCATGAGCAGTTCTTC
CDR3 protein: CASSQNLGASGSHEQFF

D gene: NA
clone size: NA
V gene: TRBV6-5
J gene: TRBJ2-1
CDR3 DNA: TGTGCCAGCAGTAACAGGCGGTACAATGAGCAGTTCTTC
CDR3 protein: CASSNRRYNEQFF

D gene: NA
clone size: NA
V gene: TRBV5-1
J gene: TRBJ1-6
CDR3 DNA: TGCGCCAGCAGCCCCGCAGGGTCCTATAATTCACCCCTCCACTTT
CDR3 protein: CASSPAGSYNSPLHF

D gene: NA
clone size: NA
V gene: TRBV3-1/TRBV3-2
J gene: TRBJ2-6
CDR3 DNA: TGTGCCAGCAGCCAAGGAGTGACTGGGGCCAACGTCCTGACTTTC
CDR3 protein: CASSQGVTGANVLTF

D gene: NA
clone size: NA
V gene: TRBV7-3
J gene: TRBJ1-1
CDR3 DNA: TGTGCCAGCAGCTTAACGAGGGGGGGCACTGAAGCTTTCTTT
CDR3 protein: CASSLTRGGTEAFF

D gene: NA
clone size: once
V gene: TRBV4-1
J gene: TRBJ2-1
CDR3 DNA: TGCGCCAGCAGCCTTCCGACTGGGCTAGCAGAATACAATGAGCAGTTCTTC
CDR3 protein: CASSLPTGLAEYNEQFF

D gene: NA
clone size: NA
V gene: TRBV19
J gene: TRBJ1-2
CDR3 DNA: TGTGCCAGTAGTACCCAAACGGGCAGGGTCTATGGCTACACCTTC
CDR3 protein: CASSTQTGRVYGYTF

D gene: NA
clone size: NA
V gene: TRBV11-2
J gene: TRBJ1-6
CDR3 DNA: TGTGCCAGCAGCTTTACAGGTTCCTATAATTCACCCCTCCACTTT
CDR3 protein: CASSFTGSYNSPLHF

D gene: NA
clone size: NA
V gene: TRBV5-1
J gene: TRBJ2-1
CDR3 DNA: TGCGCCAGCAGCTTGGGCGGGAACTCCTACAATGAGCAGTTCTTC
CDR3 protein: CASSLGGNSYNEQFF

D gene: NA
clone size: NA
V gene: TRBV12-5
J gene: TRBJ2-1
CDR3 DNA: TGTGCTAGTGGTTTAGGCGGGATAGCGATTTCTGAGCAGTTCTTC
CDR3 protein: CASGLGGIAISEQFF

D gene: NA
clone size: NA
V gene: TRBV2
J gene: TRBJ2-7
CDR3 DNA: TGTGCCAGCCGTTACAGGGACTACGAGCAGTACTTC
CDR3 protein: CASRYRDYEQYF

D gene: NA
clone size: NA
V gene: TRBV20-1
J gene: TRBJ1-2
CDR3 DNA: TGCAGTGCTACGCGACAGACTGGCTACACCTTC
CDR3 protein: CSATRQTGYTF

D gene: NA
clone size: NA
V gene: TRBV5-1
J gene: TRBJ2-1
CDR3 DNA: TGCGCCAGCAGCTTGGCCCCGCAACGGGGAACCCACAATGAGCAGTTCTTC
CDR3 protein: CASSLAPQRGTHNEQFF

D gene: NA
clone size: NA
V gene: TRBV5-1
J gene: TRBJ1-1
CDR3 DNA: TGCGCCAGCAGCTCAGGGAGTGGGTTCAGGGGCACTGAAGCTTTCTTT
CDR3 protein: CASSSGSGFRGTEAFF

D gene: NA
clone size: NA
V gene: TRBV4-2
J gene: TRBJ2-5
CDR3 DNA: TGTGCCAGCAGCCAAGACGACACGAGCCAAGAGACCCAGTACTTC
CDR3 protein: CASSQDDTSQETQYF

D gene: NA
clone size: NA
V gene: TRBV5-4
J gene: TRBJ2-7
CDR3 DNA: TGTGCCAGCAGCCTAGGGGTTTCAGAACTCTACGAGCAGTACTTC
CDR3 protein: CASSLGVSELYEQYF

D gene: TRBD1
clone size: NA
V gene: TRBV7-9
J gene: TRBJ1-2
CDR3 DNA: TGTGCCAGCAGAACCGGGACAGCAGATGGCTACACCTTC
CDR3 protein: CASRTGTADGYTF

D gene: NA
clone size: NA
V gene: TRBV6-6
J gene: TRBJ1-5
CDR3 DNA: TGTGCCAGCAGTTACGAACGCATGGAGCAGCCCCAGCATTTT
CDR3 protein: CASSYERMEQPQHF

D gene: TRBD2
clone size: few
V gene: TRBV28
J gene: TRBJ2-5
CDR3 DNA: TGTGCCAGCAGTTTATTATCGGGAGGGCCAGAAGAGACCCAGTACTTC
CDR3 protein: CASSLLSGGPEETQYF